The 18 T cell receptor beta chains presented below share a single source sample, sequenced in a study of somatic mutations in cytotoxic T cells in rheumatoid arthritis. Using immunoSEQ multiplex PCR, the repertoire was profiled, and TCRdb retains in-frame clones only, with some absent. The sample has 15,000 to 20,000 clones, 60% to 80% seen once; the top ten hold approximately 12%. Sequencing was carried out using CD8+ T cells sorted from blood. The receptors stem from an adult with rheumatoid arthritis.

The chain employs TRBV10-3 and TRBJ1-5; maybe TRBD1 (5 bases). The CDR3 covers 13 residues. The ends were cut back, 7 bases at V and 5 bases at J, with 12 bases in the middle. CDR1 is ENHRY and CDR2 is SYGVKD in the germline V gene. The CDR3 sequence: CAIKSAGHQPQHF. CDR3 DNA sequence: TGTGCCATCAAATCGGCAGGGCATCAGCCCCAGCATTTT.

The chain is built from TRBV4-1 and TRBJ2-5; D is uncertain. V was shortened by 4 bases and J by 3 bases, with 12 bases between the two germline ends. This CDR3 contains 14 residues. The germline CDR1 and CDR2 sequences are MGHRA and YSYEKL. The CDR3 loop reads CASSPHVLKETQYF. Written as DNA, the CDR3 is TGCGCCAGCAGCCCGCACGTACTAAAAGAGACCCAGTACTTC.

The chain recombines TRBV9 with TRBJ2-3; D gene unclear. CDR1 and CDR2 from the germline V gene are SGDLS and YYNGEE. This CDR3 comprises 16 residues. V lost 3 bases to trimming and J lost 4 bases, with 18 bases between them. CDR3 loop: CASSAYSGIPPDTQYF. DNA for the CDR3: TGTGCCAGCAGCGCTTATAGTGGAATCCCACCAGATACGCAGTATTTT. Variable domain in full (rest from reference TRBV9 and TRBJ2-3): DSGVTQTPKHLITATGQRVTLRCSPRSGDLSVYWYQQSLDQGLQFLIQYYNGEERAKGNILERFSAQQFPDLHSELNLSSLELGDSALYFCASSAYSGIPPDTQYFGPGTRLTVL.

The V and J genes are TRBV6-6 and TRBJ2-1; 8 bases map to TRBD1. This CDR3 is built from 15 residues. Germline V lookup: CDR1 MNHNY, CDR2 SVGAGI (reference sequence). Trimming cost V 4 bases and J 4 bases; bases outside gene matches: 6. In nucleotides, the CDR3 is TGTGCCAGCAGTTCACAGGGGGTTCAGTACAATGAGCAGTTCTTC. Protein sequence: CASSSQGVQYNEQFF.

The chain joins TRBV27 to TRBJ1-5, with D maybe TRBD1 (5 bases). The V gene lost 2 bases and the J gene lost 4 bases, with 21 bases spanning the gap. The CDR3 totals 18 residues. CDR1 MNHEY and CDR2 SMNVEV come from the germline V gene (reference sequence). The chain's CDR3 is CASSLDVPSRDGNQPQHF. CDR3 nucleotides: TGTGCCAGCAGTTTAGACGTTCCCAGCAGGGACGGTAATCAGCCCCAGCATTTT.

The CDR3 is CASSLAGGNQPQHF. The CDR3 nucleotides read TGTGCCAGCAGTTTAGCGGGGGGCAATCAGCCCCAGCATTTT. The V gene is TRBV28, the J gene TRBJ1-5, with a weak D call TRBD1 (5 bases). Germline CDR1 and CDR2: MDHEN and SYDVKM. V shed 2 bases and J shed 2 bases, with 7 bases lying between them. The CDR3 runs to 14 residues. Full variable domain (missing parts from reference TRBV28 and TRBJ1-5): DVKVTQSSRYLVKRTGEKVFLECVQDMDHENMFWYRQDPGLGLRLIYFSYDVKMKEKGDIPEGYSVSREKKERFSLILESASTNQTSMYLCASSLAGGNQPQHFGDGTRLSIL.

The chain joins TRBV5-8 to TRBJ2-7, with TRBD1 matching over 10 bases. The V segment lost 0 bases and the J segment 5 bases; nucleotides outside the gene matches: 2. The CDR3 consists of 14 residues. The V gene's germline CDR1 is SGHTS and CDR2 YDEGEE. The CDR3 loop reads CASSLVGTGDEQYV. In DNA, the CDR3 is TGTGCCAGCAGCTTGGTCGGGACAGGGGACGAGCAGTACGTC.

The DNA of the CDR3 is TGTGCCAGCAGTCATGGACTAGCGGGGGACGATGAGCAGTTCTTC. It is translated as CASSHGLAGDDEQFF. The V call is TRBV6-4, the J call TRBJ2-1; TRBD2 matches at 13 bases. Per germline, CDR1 MRHNA and CDR2 SNTAGT. With V trimmed by 5 bases and J by 8 bases, 6 bases remained unmatched. CDR3 size: 15 residues.

The CDR3 DNA follows: TGTGCCAGCAGCATAACAGGGAAAACGGGGTATGGCTACACCTTC. Its protein product is CASSITGKTGYGYTF. This chain joins TRBV7-6 and TRBJ1-2; a possible D gene is TRBD1 (6 bases). Germline V gene sequence: CDR1 SGHVS, CDR2 FNYEAQ. Between the trimmed V and J ends, which lost 5 bases and 5 bases, there was a span of 18 bases. The CDR3 is made up of 15 amino acids. Full variable domain (rest looked up from reference TRBV7-6 and TRBJ1-2): GAGVSQSPRYKVTKRGQDVALRCDPISGHVSLYWYRQALGQGPEFLTYFNYEAQQDKSGLPNDRFSAERPEGSISTLTIQRTEQRDSAMYRCASSITGKTGYGYTFGSGTRLTVV.

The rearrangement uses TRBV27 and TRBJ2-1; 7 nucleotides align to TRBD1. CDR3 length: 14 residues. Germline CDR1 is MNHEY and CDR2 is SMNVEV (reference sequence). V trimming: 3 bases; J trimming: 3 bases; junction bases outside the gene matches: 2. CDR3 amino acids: CASSFGDSYNEQFF. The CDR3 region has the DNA TGTGCCAGCAGTTTTGGGGACAGCTACAATGAGCAGTTCTTC.

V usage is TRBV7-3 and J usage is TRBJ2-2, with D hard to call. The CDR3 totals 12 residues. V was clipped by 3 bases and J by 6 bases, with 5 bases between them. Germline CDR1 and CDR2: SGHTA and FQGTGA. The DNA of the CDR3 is TGTGCCAGCAGCTTCTCCGCCGGGGAGCTGTTTTTT. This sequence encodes CASSFSAGELFF.

The CDR3, as DNA: TGTGCCAGCAGTGAATCCGTCTCCGGCGGGGCCCAAGAGACCCAGTACTTC. Its translation is CASSESVSGGAQETQYF. The rearrangement joins TRBV25-1 to TRBJ2-5; weak D call: TRBD2 (6 bases). The CDR3 loop spans 17 amino acids. Germline CDR1 MGHDK, CDR2 SYGVNS. The V end was cut by 1 base, the J end by 1 base, with 16 bases between.

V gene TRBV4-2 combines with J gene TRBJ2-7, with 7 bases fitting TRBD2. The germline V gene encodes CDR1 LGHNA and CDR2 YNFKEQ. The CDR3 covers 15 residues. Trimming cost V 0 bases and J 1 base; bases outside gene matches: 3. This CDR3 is CASSQELADSYEQYF. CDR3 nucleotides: TGTGCCAGCAGCCAAGAGCTAGCGGATTCCTACGAGCAGTACTTC.

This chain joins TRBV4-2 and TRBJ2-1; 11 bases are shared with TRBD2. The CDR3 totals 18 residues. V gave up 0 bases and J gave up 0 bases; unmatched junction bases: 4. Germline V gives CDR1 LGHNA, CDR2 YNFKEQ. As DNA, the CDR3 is TGTGCCAGCAGCCAAGAAGCTAGCGGGGGGAGCTCCTACAATGAGCAGTTCTTC. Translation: CASSQEASGGSSYNEQFF.

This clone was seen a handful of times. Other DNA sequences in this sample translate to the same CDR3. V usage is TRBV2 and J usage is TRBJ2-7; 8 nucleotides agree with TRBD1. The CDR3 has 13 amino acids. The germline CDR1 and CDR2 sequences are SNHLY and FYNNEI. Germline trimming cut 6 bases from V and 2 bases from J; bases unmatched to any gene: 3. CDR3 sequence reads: CASRTGVPYEQYV. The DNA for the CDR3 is TGTGCCAGCAGGACAGGGGTACCCTACGAGCAGTACGTC.

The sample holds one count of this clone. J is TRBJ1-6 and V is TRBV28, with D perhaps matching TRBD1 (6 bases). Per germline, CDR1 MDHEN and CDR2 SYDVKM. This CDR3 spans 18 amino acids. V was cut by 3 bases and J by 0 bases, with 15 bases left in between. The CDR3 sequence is CASSFPTGSSSYNSPLHF. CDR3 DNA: TGTGCCAGCAGTTTTCCCACAGGGTCGAGCTCCTATAATTCACCCCTCCACTTT.

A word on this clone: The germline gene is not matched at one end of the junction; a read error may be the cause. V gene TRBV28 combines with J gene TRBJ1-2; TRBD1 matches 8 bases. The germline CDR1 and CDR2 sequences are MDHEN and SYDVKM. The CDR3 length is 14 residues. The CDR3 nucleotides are TGTGCCAGCAGTTTCACCTACGCTGCTCCGGGACAGGCCTTC. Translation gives CASSFTYAAPGQAF.

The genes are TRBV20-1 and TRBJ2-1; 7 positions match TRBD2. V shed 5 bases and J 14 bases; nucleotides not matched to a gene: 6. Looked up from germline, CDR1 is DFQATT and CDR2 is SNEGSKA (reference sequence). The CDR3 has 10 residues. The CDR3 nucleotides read TGCAGTGCTCCCGGGACTACGAAGTTCTTC. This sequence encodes CSAPGTTKFF.